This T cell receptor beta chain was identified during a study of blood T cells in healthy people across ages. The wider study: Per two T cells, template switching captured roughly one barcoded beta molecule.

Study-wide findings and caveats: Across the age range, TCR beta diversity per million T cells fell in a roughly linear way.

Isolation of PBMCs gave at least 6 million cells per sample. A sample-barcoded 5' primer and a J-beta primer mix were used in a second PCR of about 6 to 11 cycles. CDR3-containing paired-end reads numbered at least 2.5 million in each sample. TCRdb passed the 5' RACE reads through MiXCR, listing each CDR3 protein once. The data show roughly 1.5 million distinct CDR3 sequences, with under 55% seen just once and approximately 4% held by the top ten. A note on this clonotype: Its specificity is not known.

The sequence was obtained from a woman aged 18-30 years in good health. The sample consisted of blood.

CDR3 coding DNA: TGCAGCGCGAGGGGACAGTCACAGAGAGGGGACACTGAAGCTTTCTTT. Its protein product is CSARGQSQRGDTEAFF. The chain carries TRBV29-1 and TRBJ1-1, with TRBD1 matching 7 bases. Trimming cost V 7 bases and J 3 bases; bases outside gene matches: 17. The CDR3 sequence is 16 residues long. CDR1 is SQVTM, CDR2 ANQGSEA, per germline.